The 8 T cell receptor beta chains below all came from one sample that was sequenced in a study of T cell responses to AZD1222 COVID-19 vaccine (dated by TCRdb to 2020 to 2023). Library preparation used the immunoSEQ multiplex PCR assay. The immuneACCESS repertoire file appears here via TCRdb, limited to in-frame rearrangements. These files lack a portion of the clones; in checked studies, under half of the deficit traces to unresolved V genes, and the cause of the others is not known. This sample is represented by roughly 110,000 clones; 85% to 90% of them were singletons. The ten largest clones capture approximately 4.7% of the sample. The sample's time point label, in plain terms: baseline before first vaccination. The sequencing used peripheral blood, collected on day 0 of AZD1222 vaccination. These receptors were collected from an adult in good health.

The chain links TRBV20-1 to TRBJ2-7, with D unresolved. The CDR3 covers 11 residues. Germline V gene sequence: CDR1 DFQATT, CDR2 SNEGSKA (reference sequence). Trimming took 3 bases from V and 3 from J, leaving 6 bases between them. The CDR3 sequence is CSASLNYEQYF. In nucleotides, the CDR3 is TGCAGTGCTAGCTTGAACTACGAGCAGTACTTC.

This chain joins TRBV6-5 and TRBJ2-5; the D call may be TRBD1 or TRBD2 (5 bases each). The V and J ends lost 6 bases and 6 bases respectively, with 14 bases between them. CDR1 is MNHEY, CDR2 SVGAGI, per germline. The CDR3 is 13 amino acids. The CDR3 DNA follows: TGTGCCAGCAGGGGGGTGGATGGGAAGACCCAGTACTTC. It is translated as CASRGVDGKTQYF.

V and J are TRBV18 and TRBJ1-2; D perhaps matches TRBD1 (5 bases). V lost 3 bases and J lost 4, with 6 bases in between. Germline CDR1 is KGHSH and CDR2 is LQKENI. The CDR3 is 12 amino acids. CDR3 nucleotides: TGTGCCAGCTCACCCGGGGGCTATGGCTACACCTTC. Translation gives CASSPGGYGYTF.

This clone was detected only once. The rearrangement links TRBV12-3 or TRBV12-4 to TRBJ2-1; possible D gene TRBD2, 6 bases. The CDR3 covers 13 residues. V was clipped by 6 bases and J by 9 bases, with 15 bases between them. The CDR3 sequence: CASSPTSWAEQFF. The CDR3 bases are TGTGCCAGCAGCCCTACTAGCTGGGCTGAGCAGTTCTTC.

The chain carries TRBV5-4 and TRBJ2-7; 8 nucleotides line up with TRBD2. Germline CDR1 is SGHNT and CDR2 is YYREEE (reference sequence). The CDR3 length is 14 residues. V lost 3 bases to trimming and J lost 7 bases; unmatched junction nucleotides: 9. DNA of the CDR3: TGTGCCAGCAGCTCGTCGGGACTAGGAAGAGAGCAGTACTTC. Its translation: CASSSSGLGREQYF.

This clone was seen only once. The chain employs TRBV4-1 and TRBJ2-3, with D perhaps matching TRBD2 (6 bases). The germline CDR1 and CDR2 sequences are MGHRA and YSYEKL. The CDR3 runs 16 residues. The ends were cut back, 4 bases at V and 5 bases at J, with 19 bases in the middle. CDR3 sequence (DNA): TGCGCCAGCAGCCCTGGTGGGGCTAGCGACAGAGATACGCAGTATTTT. Residues: CASSPGGASDRDTQYF.

V usage is TRBV28 and J usage is TRBJ2-5; the D gene is possibly TRBD1 (6 bases). Between the trimmed V and J ends, which lost 4 bases and 5 bases, there was a span of 14 bases. Germline CDR1 and CDR2: MDHEN and SYDVKM. The CDR3 runs 14 residues. CDR3 in amino acids: CASSYTGMGETQYF. In DNA, the CDR3 is TGTGCCAGCAGTTATACAGGGATGGGGGAGACCCAGTACTTC.

This clone was picked up one time. The chain joins TRBV7-9 to TRBJ2-1, with a tentative D call TRBD2 (5 bases). CDR1 and CDR2 (germline): SEHNR, FQNEAQ (reference sequence). V dropped 5 bases and J dropped 7 bases, with 9 bases sitting between them. The CDR3 runs to 12 residues. The CDR3 DNA reads TGTGCCAGCAGCCCCACTAGGAATGAGCAGTTCTTC. It is translated as CASSPTRNEQFF. The variable domain in full, completed from reference TRBV7-9 and TRBJ2-1, reads DTGVSQNPRHKITKRGQNVTFRCDPISEHNRLYWYRQTLGQGPEFLTYFQNEAQLEKSRLLSDRFSAERPKGSFSTLEIQRTEQGDSAMYLCASSPTRNEQFFGPGTRLTVL.